The 30 T cell receptor beta chains below come from one sample, sequenced in a study of PD-1 blockade in mismatch repair-deficient tumors. This table comes from immunoSEQ multiplex PCR, and its TCRdb copy is limited to in-frame clones, with some not included. Counted here are 120,000 or so clones, approximately 86% occurring once; the ten biggest clones make up about 13%. The sample here was peripheral blood, taken 44 weeks after starting pembrolizumab. Receptors originate from an adult with mismatch repair-deficient cancer.

This chain connects TRBV5-4 to TRBJ1-1, with a tentative D call TRBD1 (6 bases). The CDR3 loop spans 16 amino acids. Trimming took 0 bases from V and 0 from J, leaving 12 bases between them. Germline V lookup: CDR1 SGHNT, CDR2 YYREEE (reference sequence). The CDR3 loop reads CASSLGTAGMNTEAFF. The CDR3 region has the DNA TGTGCCAGCAGCTTGGGGACAGCGGGCATGAACACTGAAGCTTTCTTT.

This sequence joins TRBV4-2 and TRBJ2-1, with 9 bases lining up with TRBD2. CDR3 size: 16 residues. Germline lookup yields CDR1 LGHNA and CDR2 YNFKEQ. V lost 0 bases to trimming and J lost 1 base; unmatched junction nucleotides: 1. CDR3 DNA: TGTGCCAGCAGCCAAGATACTAGCGGGTCCTACAATGAGCAGTTCTTC. This encodes CASSQDTSGSYNEQFF.

The V call is TRBV7-2, the J call TRBJ2-5; tentative D call: TRBD1 (6 bases). The ends were cut back, 5 bases at V and 1 base at J, with 17 bases in the middle. Per germline, CDR1 SGHTA and CDR2 FQGNSA. The length of the CDR3 is 16 residues. CDR3 sequence (DNA): TGTGCCAGCAGCCCAAGGGGGTGGGGAGTCCAAGAGACCCAGTACTTC. Translating it yields CASSPRGWGVQETQYF.

J is TRBJ2-7 and V is TRBV18; 8 bases line up with TRBD1. V shed 6 bases and J 5 bases; nucleotides not matched to a gene: 6. Germline-derived CDR1 and CDR2 are KGHSH and LQKENI. This CDR3 region has 13 residues. DNA of the CDR3: TGTGCCAGCTCGCCGGACAGGGTCGACGAGCAGTACTTC. This encodes CASSPDRVDEQYF.

J is TRBJ2-2 and V is TRBV7-6; D is perhaps TRBD2 (5 bases). The CDR3 is 13 residues long. With 2 bases removed from V and 7 bases from J, the gap between germline ends came to 8 bases. Germline V gene data show CDR1 as SGHVS and CDR2 as FNYEAQ. DNA for the CDR3: TGTGCCAGCAGCTTAAGAGGGATCGGGGAGCTGTTTTTT. It yields the protein CASSLRGIGELFF.

This chain uses TRBV2 with TRBJ2-1; no firm D call. Per germline, CDR1 SNHLY and CDR2 FYNNEI. Trimming removed 4 bases from V and 7 bases from J, with 5 bases in between. CDR3 length: 11 residues. The CDR3 spells CASSGVNEQFF. The CDR3 DNA reads TGTGCCAGCAGTGGAGTAAATGAGCAGTTCTTC. Together with reference TRBV2 and TRBJ2-1, the CDR3 gives the full variable domain: EPEVTQTPSHQVTQMGQEVILRCVPISNHLYFYWYRQILGQKVEFLVSFYNNEISEKSEIFDDQFSVERPDGSNFTLKIRSTKLEDSAMYFCASSGVNEQFFGPGTRLTVL.

As regards this clone: The same CDR3 can be traced to other DNA sequences in this sample. J is TRBJ2-7 and V is TRBV6-1, with TRBD2 identical over 7 bases. The V segment lost 0 bases and the J segment 0 bases; nucleotides outside the gene matches: 2. CDR3 length equals 15 residues. Germline V CDR1 and CDR2: MNHNS, SASEGT. CDR3 amino acids: CASSEAGGGSYEQYF. The CDR3 DNA follows: TGTGCCAGCAGTGAAGCGGGCGGGGGCTCCTACGAGCAGTACTTC.

The V gene is TRBV4-1, the J gene TRBJ1-5; the D gene is possibly TRBD1 (5 bases). V dropped 6 bases and J dropped 5 bases, with 11 bases sitting between them. Germline V gene lookup returns CDR1 MGHRA and CDR2 YSYEKL. The CDR3 spans 13 residues. The chain's CDR3 is CASSFLGDQPQHF. The CDR3 nucleotides are TGCGCCAGCAGTTTCCTGGGGGATCAGCCCCAGCATTTT.

V and J are TRBV4-2 and TRBJ2-7, with 9 bases matching TRBD1. J was trimmed by 4 bases and V by 0 bases; bases with no gene match: 16. The CDR3 spans 19 residues. The V gene's germline CDR1 is LGHNA and CDR2 YNFKEQ. This CDR3 is CASSQDTGGGIGQTYEQYF. The DNA of the CDR3 is TGTGCCAGCAGCCAAGATACAGGGGGCGGGATCGGGCAGACGTACGAGCAGTACTTC.

The genes are TRBV9 and TRBJ2-4; TRBD1 is a possible D gene (5 bases). Trimming left V 0 bases short and J 4 bases short, with 11 bases between. The CDR3 runs 15 residues. Germline CDR1 reads SGDLS; CDR2 reads YYNGEE. CDR3 sequence: CASSVADKPKNIQYF. In DNA, the CDR3 is TGTGCCAGCAGCGTAGCGGACAAACCTAAAAACATTCAGTACTTC.

This chain uses TRBV7-6 with TRBJ2-5; D is uncertain. This CDR3 has 16 residues. Germline V CDR1 and CDR2: SGHVS, FNYEAQ. Trimming took off 5 bases at V and 5 bases at J, with 21 bases between the two ends. CDR3 DNA sequence: TGTGCCAGCAGCCGGTACCCTCGCTCGACCGGCGAGACCCAGTACTTC. It translates to CASSRYPRSTGETQYF.

The table lists this clone with a few counts. The genes are TRBV15 and TRBJ2-7, with D possibly TRBD2 on 7 matching bases. The V gene's germline CDR1 is LNHNV and CDR2 YYDKDF (reference sequence). The CDR3 is made up of 16 amino acids. V lost 5 bases and J 4 bases, leaving 21 bases between the germline ends. The CDR3 loop reads CATSPRGGGPGYEQYF. Here the CDR3 DNA reads TGTGCCACCAGCCCGAGGGGCGGGGGCCCAGGGTACGAGCAGTACTTC.

This clone was observed a handful of times. For the CDR3, the DNA is TGTGCCAGTAGTCTCGGGGGGGATCAGCCCCAGCATTTT. Protein product: CASSLGGDQPQHF. This sequence joins TRBV19 and TRBJ1-5; perhaps TRBD1 as D (5 bases). Trimming pared 5 bases from V and 5 bases from J, leaving 10 bases between. Germline assignment: CDR1 LNHDA and CDR2 SQIVND (reference sequence). CDR3 length equals 13 residues.

The V and J genes are TRBV4-1 and TRBJ2-7, with 13 bases lining up with TRBD2. The CDR3 length is 16 residues. V shed 2 bases, J shed 5 bases, and the junction held 6 bases outside the gene matches. Looked up from germline, CDR1 is MGHRA and CDR2 is YSYEKL. Here the CDR3 reads CASSQQPGLAGHEQYF. The CDR3 coding sequence is TGCGCCAGCAGCCAACAACCGGGACTAGCGGGACACGAGCAGTACTTC.

CDR3: CASRDRDAYEQYF. As DNA, the CDR3 is TGTGCCAGCCGGGACAGGGATGCCTACGAGCAGTACTTC. The chain carries TRBV19 and TRBJ2-7; 9 bases match TRBD1. V trimming: 9 bases; J trimming: 2 bases; junction bases outside the gene matches: 5. Germline assignment: CDR1 LNHDA and CDR2 SQIVND (reference sequence). The CDR3 contains 13 residues.

The chain uses TRBV12-5 and TRBJ1-1; no reliable D call. Germline CDR1 is LGHNT and CDR2 is FRNRAP. This CDR3 spans 14 amino acids. V lost 1 base and J lost 0, with 6 bases in between. The CDR3 DNA reads TGTGCTAGTGGTTTGGGAAACTTGAACACTGAAGCTTTCTTT. It is translated as CASGLGNLNTEAFF.

J is TRBJ1-5 and V is TRBV28; D is uncertain. The germline V gene has CDR1 MDHEN and CDR2 SYDVKM. The CDR3 loop spans 15 amino acids. Trimming pared 2 bases from V and 3 bases from J, leaving 11 bases between. CDR3 loop: CASSLPFGFNQPQHF. Written as DNA, the CDR3 is TGTGCCAGCAGTTTACCGTTTGGGTTCAATCAGCCCCAGCATTTT.

V usage is TRBV5-1 and J usage is TRBJ2-3; D remains ambiguous. Trimming shortened V by 0 bases and J by 6 bases, and 14 bases separated the two germline ends. Germline V gives CDR1 SGHRS, CDR2 YFSETQ. This CDR3 is built from 15 residues. The CDR3 sequence is CASSLADPYGDTQYF. In DNA, the CDR3 is TGCGCCAGCAGCTTGGCGGACCCGTACGGTGATACGCAGTATTTT.

The gene calls are TRBV6-1 and TRBJ1-5; D remains unclear. The CDR3 consists of 15 residues. V dropped 1 base and J dropped 5 bases, with 12 bases sitting between them. Per the germline V gene, CDR1 is MNHNS and CDR2 is SASEGT. In DNA form, the CDR3 reads TGTGCCAGCAGTGAAGAGTTTGGGGTTTATCAGCCCCAGCATTTT. Translated: CASSEEFGVYQPQHF.

Concerning this clone: Other DNA sequences in the same sample also yield this CDR3. V usage is TRBV27 and J usage is TRBJ2-7, with D unclear. This CDR3 spans 13 amino acids. The germline V and J ends were trimmed by 2 bases and 1 base, with 6 bases remaining between them. CDR1 and CDR2 (germline): MNHEY, SMNVEV (reference sequence). CDR3 residues: CASSLGRSYEQYF. CDR3 DNA: TGTGCCAGCAGTTTAGGCAGATCCTACGAGCAGTACTTC.

The CDR3 nucleotides are TGTGCCAGCAGCGACCCTCGATTGACTAGCGGCCGCACAGATACGCAGTATTTT. Translating gives CASSDPRLTSGRTDTQYF. The gene calls are TRBV9 and TRBJ2-3; 9 bases map to TRBD2. The CDR3 runs 18 residues. The J segment lost 1 base and the V segment lost 3 bases, leaving 12 bases of the junction unmatched. Germline lookup yields CDR1 SGDLS and CDR2 YYNGEE.

V and J are TRBV2 and TRBJ2-7; the D is unclear. Germline V gene lookup returns CDR1 SNHLY and CDR2 FYNNEI. V lost 3 bases and J 3 bases, leaving 15 bases between the germline ends. The length of the CDR3 is 15 residues. CDR3 DNA sequence: TGTGCCAGCAGTGAGACATCGGAATACTACTACGAGCAGTACTTC. This sequence encodes CASSETSEYYYEQYF.

With respect to this clone: Other DNA sequences in this sample translate to the same CDR3. This rearrangement joins TRBV5-1 to TRBJ2-2; D gene unclear. This CDR3 contains 15 residues. The germline V gene encodes CDR1 SGHRS and CDR2 YFSETQ. Trimming cost V 4 bases and J 3 bases, with 13 bases left between them. The CDR3 bases are TGCGCCAGCAGCCTCCGGCAAGGATACACCGGGGAGCTGTTTTTT. As protein: CASSLRQGYTGELFF.

The gene calls are TRBV7-6 and TRBJ2-7, with D tentatively TRBD2 (5 bases). Germline CDR1 is SGHVS and CDR2 is FNYEAQ. V gave up 0 bases and J gave up 5 bases, with 8 bases separating them. CDR3 length equals 13 residues. Here the CDR3 reads CASSLAPGNEQYF. In DNA, the CDR3 is TGTGCCAGCAGCTTAGCCCCCGGGAACGAGCAGTACTTC. Full variable domain (missing parts from reference TRBV7-6 and TRBJ2-7): GAGVSQSPRYKVTKRGQDVALRCDPISGHVSLYWYRQALGQGPEFLTYFNYEAQQDKSGLPNDRFSAERPEGSISTLTIQRTEQRDSAMYRCASSLAPGNEQYFGPGTRLTVT.

The chain employs TRBV4-3 and TRBJ2-1, with 12 positions matching TRBD2. Trimming removed 6 bases from V and 7 bases from J; junction bases left unmatched: 7. This CDR3 spans 15 amino acids. Germline V lookup: CDR1 LGHNA, CDR2 YSLEER. CDR3 sequence: CASSQTSGRRNEQFF. The DNA of the CDR3 is TGCGCCAGCAGTCAAACTAGCGGGAGGAGGAATGAGCAGTTCTTC.

The chain employs TRBV6-6 and TRBJ1-2; D is unclear. V dropped 5 bases and J dropped 0 bases, with 10 bases sitting between them. This CDR3 is built from 14 residues. CDR1 MNHNY and CDR2 SVGAGI come from the germline V gene (reference sequence). The CDR3, as DNA: TGTGCCAGCAGTCCTACGATCCCTAACTATGGCTACACCTTC. It translates to CASSPTIPNYGYTF.

This chain uses TRBV14 with TRBJ2-7, with D possibly being TRBD2 (5 bases). Germline-derived CDR1 and CDR2 are SGHDN and FVKESK. The CDR3 consists of 15 residues. V was shortened by 0 bases and J by 3 bases, with 12 bases between the two germline ends. In DNA, the CDR3 is TGTGCCAGCAGCCAAGAAAGTTCGGGGAACTACGAGCAGTACTTC. Translating it yields CASSQESSGNYEQYF. The full variable domain, completed using reference TRBV14 and TRBJ2-7, is EAGVTQFPSHSVIEKGQTVTLRCDPISGHDNLYWYRRVMGKEIKFLLHFVKESKQDESGMPNNRFLAERTGGTYSTLKVQPAELEDSGVYFCASSQESSGNYEQYFGPGTRLTVT.

V usage is TRBV7-2 and J usage is TRBJ2-7; D call uncertain. V was cut by 5 bases and J by 7 bases, with 18 bases left in between. CDR3 size: 14 residues. Germline CDR1 and CDR2: SGHTA and FQGNSA. The CDR3 nucleotides are TGTGCCAGCAGCCGACCCACTCAATCTGGGGAGCAGTACTTC. Translation gives CASSRPTQSGEQYF. Filled out from reference TRBV7-2 and TRBJ2-7, the complete variable domain reads GAGVSQSPSNKVTEKGKDVELRCDPISGHTALYWYRQSLGQGLEFLIYFQGNSAPDKSGLPSDRFSAERTGGSVSTLTIQRTQQEDSAVYLCASSRPTQSGEQYFGPGTRLTVT.

The chain uses TRBV2 and TRBJ2-1; the match to TRBD1 covers 7 bases. In germline, CDR1 is SNHLY, CDR2 FYNNEI. The CDR3 consists of 13 residues. V lost 4 bases and J lost 4; bases outside the gene matches: 1. CDR3 loop: CASSGGQYNEQFF. CDR3 nucleotides: TGTGCCAGCAGTGGGGGACAGTACAATGAGCAGTTCTTC.

The chain has TRBV5-1 and TRBJ2-5, with D perhaps TRBD1 or TRBD2 (6 bases each). V lost 4 bases and J 5 bases, leaving 18 bases between the germline ends. The CDR3 has 15 amino acids. The germline V gene has CDR1 SGHRS and CDR2 YFSETQ. The CDR3 DNA follows: TGCGCCAGCAGCAGGGGGGTTGAGGAGCGGGAGACCCAGTACTTC. Amino acids: CASSRGVEERETQYF.